This T cell receptor (beta chain) emerged from a study of CD8 T cells in ankylosing spondylitis. The TCR beta libraries were generated through quantitative 5'-RACE incorporating molecular barcodes. TCRdb redid the calling of the 5' RACE reads with MiXCR, one entry per CDR3 protein. The sample shows approximately 200,000 distinct CDR3 sequences, 9.5% to 15% of them seen only once. In regard to this clonotype: The antigen is not known.

General observations from the study: Significantly higher representation of disease-linked clones was reported for matched ankylosing spondylitis synovial fluid. Eight highly homologous variants formed a TCR beta motif that appeared characteristic of ankylosing spondylitis blood.

The V end lost 0 bases, the J end lost 5 bases, and 11 bases lay between the germline ends. The CDR3 is made up of 15 amino acids. Germline loops: CDR1 DFQATT, CDR2 SNEGSKA (reference sequence). J is TRBJ2-6 and V is TRBV20-1; tentatively, D is TRBD2 (5 bases). The TCR originated in a male donor with ankylosing spondylitis or in good health (not recorded which). The sequenced sample consisted of blood, either unsorted or a sorted T cell fraction (not recorded which). CDR3 nucleotide sequence: TGCAGTGCTAGAGATGAGGAGGCTTGGGCCAACGTCCTGACTTTC. Encoded protein: CSARDEEAWANVLTF.